These 9 T cell receptor beta chains were all obtained from the same sample, sequenced in a study of CD8+ T cells in alopecia areata (dated by TCRdb to 2017 to 2018). To prepare the library, the immunoSEQ multiplex PCR assay was applied. To provide template for TCR sequencing, every sample had RNA extracted and reverse transcribed into cDNA. Sourced from immuneACCESS, this table was stored by TCRdb with only in-frame sequences that have V and J called. A share of the clones is absent; for the studies checked, an unresolved V gene accounts for under half, and the remainder has no known explanation. The table for this sample lists approximately 210,000 clones; 55% to 70% of them were counted only once. 3.3% of the sample is in the top ten clones. This sample's time point label indicates: less than five weeks on oral tofacitinib. The sample's treatment or condition label is to be understood as: oral pan-JAK inhibitor, 5-10 mg twice daily.

Sequences were derived from CD4+ T cells sorted from blood, sampled at week 4, from a patient treated with tofacitinib. These receptors all come from a human donor with alopecia areata.

The chain uses TRBV10-3 and TRBJ2-2, with TRBD1 matching 8 bases. This CDR3 is built from 15 residues. With V trimmed by 5 bases and J by 0 bases, 2 bases remained unmatched. Germline CDR1 and CDR2: ENHRY and SYGVKD. CDR3 in amino acids: CAISRDRTNTGELFF. The CDR3 coding sequence is TGTGCCATCAGTAGGGACAGGACGAACACCGGGGAGCTGTTTTTT.

The V gene is TRBV4-1, the J gene TRBJ1-1; perhaps TRBD1 as D (5 bases). From germline, CDR1 is MGHRA and CDR2 YSYEKL. V lost 0 bases and J lost 1, with 12 bases in between. The CDR3 loop spans 16 amino acids. CDR3 sequence: CASSQDGGRRNTEAFF. In nucleotides, the CDR3 is TGCGCCAGCAGCCAAGATGGGGGGAGGAGGAACACTGAAGCTTTCTTT.

The CDR3 region has the DNA TGTGCCAGCAGCCCGACACAAAACACAGATACGCAGTATTTT. Protein sequence: CASSPTQNTDTQYF. The rearrangement links TRBV28 to TRBJ2-3; D remains unclear. This CDR3 spans 14 amino acids. In germline, CDR1 is MDHEN, CDR2 SYDVKM. Trimming took off 6 bases at V and 2 bases at J, with 12 bases between the two ends. Combining the CDR3 with reference TRBV28 and TRBJ2-3 gives the whole variable domain DVKVTQSSRYLVKRTGEKVFLECVQDMDHENMFWYRQDPGLGLRLIYFSYDVKMKEKGDIPEGYSVSREKKERFSLILESASTNQTSMYLCASSPTQNTDTQYFGPGTRLTVL.

The chain is built from TRBV7-2 and TRBJ2-5; D could derive from TRBD1 or TRBD2 (5 bases each). V lost 1 base and J lost 3, with 6 bases in between. The germline CDR1 and CDR2 sequences are SGHTA and FQGNSA. This CDR3 spans 13 amino acids. CDR3 nucleotide sequence: TGTGCCAGCAGCTTAGGAGGGGAAGAGACCCAGTACTTC. Protein product: CASSLGGEETQYF. The full variable domain, completed using reference TRBV7-2 and TRBJ2-5, is GAGVSQSPSNKVTEKGKDVELRCDPISGHTALYWYRQSLGQGLEFLIYFQGNSAPDKSGLPSDRFSAERTGGSVSTLTIQRTQQEDSAVYLCASSLGGEETQYFGPGTRLLVL.

The J gene is TRBJ1-2, the V gene TRBV27; 7 positions agree with TRBD1. From germline, CDR1 is MNHEY and CDR2 SMNVEV (reference sequence). The CDR3 is 13 amino acids. V trimming: 6 bases; J trimming: 2 bases; junction bases outside the gene matches: 3. The CDR3: CASSPGQNYGYTF. DNA for the CDR3: TGTGCCAGCAGCCCGGGACAGAACTATGGCTACACCTTC.

There are a few counts of this clone. The genes are TRBV2 and TRBJ1-5, with D perhaps matching TRBD1 (5 bases). V lost 5 bases and J lost 2, with 13 bases in between. The CDR3 is made up of 15 amino acids. Germline V gives CDR1 SNHLY, CDR2 FYNNEI. CDR3 sequence: CASSRGEYGNQPQHF. CDR3 nucleotides: TGTGCCAGCAGTCGGGGGGAGTATGGCAATCAGCCCCAGCATTTT.

The chain carries TRBV5-1 and TRBJ1-6; possibly TRBD1 for D (6 bases). The ends were cut back, 2 bases at V and 10 bases at J, with 13 bases in the middle. The germline gives CDR1 SGHRS, CDR2 YFSETQ. The CDR3 loop spans 14 amino acids. CDR3 protein: CASSFNRVRSPLHF. CDR3 nucleotide sequence: TGCGCCAGCAGCTTTAACAGGGTCCGGTCACCCCTCCACTTT.

The chain uses TRBV7-9 and TRBJ2-7; a weak D match, TRBD1 (6 bases). Germline lookup yields CDR1 SEHNR and CDR2 FQNEAQ (reference sequence). Deletions cut 7 bases from V and 12 bases from J, with 19 bases between. This CDR3 is built from 12 residues. The CDR3 nucleotides are TGTGCCAGCATAACGACAGGCGCCAATGCGTACTTC. Translating gives CASITTGANAYF.

The rearrangement joins TRBV29-1 to TRBJ2-2; 11 bases match TRBD2. This CDR3 region has 16 residues. Germline lookup yields CDR1 SQVTM and CDR2 ANQGSEA. The J segment lost 5 bases and the V segment lost 4 bases, leaving 9 bases of the junction unmatched. DNA of the CDR3: TGCAGCGTTGTACTAGCGGGGGCCGCAGATACCGGGGAGCTGTTTTTT. This gives the protein CSVVLAGAADTGELFF.